This T cell receptor beta chain was sequenced during a study of shared clonotypes between healthy human individuals. The naive CD8 population came from CD45RO-negative cells selected for CCR7, without terminally differentiated effector memory CD45RA+ cells. The repertoire was sequenced with immunoSEQ multiplex PCR; TCRdb's copy has only in-frame clones and lacks some. This sample yields roughly 2,000,000 clones, of which about 94% are seen a single time; less than 1.5% belongs to the top ten. Per germline, CDR1 MNHEY and CDR2 SVGAGI. The CDR3 totals 15 residues. V was pared by 4 bases and J by 1 base, with 4 bases of the junction left unmatched.

Source material: naive CD8+ T cells sorted from blood. This TCR derives from a man aged 18 to 30 in good health. The V call is TRBV6-5, the J call TRBJ1-5; TRBD1 matches at 7 bases. CDR3 in amino acids: CASSLSGGSNQPQHF. CDR3 DNA sequence: TGTGCCAGCAGTTTATCAGGGGGGAGCAATCAGCCCCAGCATTTT.